One and the same sample provided the 31 T cell receptor beta chains below, sequenced in a study of regulatory T cells in long-lasting Graves disease. The time point is: newly diagnosed GD, antithyroid drugs for less than 3 months. Making the TCR library involved RNA that had been extracted from PBMCs. Building the TCR beta libraries relied on iRepertoire HTBI primers, and CDR3 regions underwent Arm-PCR. In TCRdb, the multiplex PCR reads were re-called with MiXCR into one record per CDR3 protein. The data contain 550,000 to 700,000 distinct CDR3 sequences, 15% to 20% of them singletons. These sequences were also reported in another study, on T cells in Graves' hyperthyroidism and ophthalmopathy.

The specimen was peripheral blood mononuclear cells (PBMCs), collected at new diagnosis, from a patient treated with antithyroid drugs. These receptors were obtained from a man aged 18 to 29 with Graves disease.

This clonotype showed up many times. J is TRBJ1-5 and V is TRBV6-1; 7 bases align to TRBD1. V was pared by 1 base and J by 7 bases, with 7 bases of the junction left unmatched. Germline V lookup: CDR1 MNHNS, CDR2 SASEGT. The CDR3 runs 15 residues. The CDR3 region is CASSEEGTVGQPQHF. As DNA, the CDR3 is TGTGCCAGCAGTGAAGAGGGGACAGTAGGGCAGCCCCAGCATTTT.

The V call is TRBV5-1, the J call TRBJ2-1; no clear D. The CDR3 spans 15 residues. With 6 bases removed from V and 0 bases from J, the gap between germline ends came to 13 bases. Germline V CDR1 and CDR2: SGHRS, YFSETQ. This CDR3 reads CASTSQVSSYNEQFF. The DNA of the CDR3 is TGCGCCAGCACTTCACAAGTAAGCTCCTACAATGAGCAGTTCTTC. The full variable domain, completed using reference TRBV5-1 and TRBJ2-1, is KAGVTQTPRYLIKTRGQQVTLSCSPISGHRSVSWYQQTPGQGLQFLFEYFSETQRNKGNFPGRFSGRQFSNSRSEMNVSTLELGDSALYLCASTSQVSSYNEQFFGPGTRLTVL.

This clonotype was observed many times. The chain uses TRBV27 and TRBJ2-7; 9 bases agree with TRBD1. J lost 1 base, V lost 6 bases, and 10 bases had no gene match. Germline V lookup: CDR1 MNHEY, CDR2 SMNVEV (reference sequence). There are 16 residues in the CDR3. In DNA form, the CDR3 reads TGTGCCAGCAGGACCTCCGGGACAGGGATTTCCTACGAGCAGTACTTC. It encodes CASRTSGTGISYEQYF.

Only a few counts were recorded for this clonotype. The chain links TRBV4-2 to TRBJ1-1; D call uncertain. Trimming took off 4 bases at V and 4 bases at J, with 13 bases between the two ends. The CDR3 is 14 residues long. Germline V CDR1 and CDR2: LGHNA, YNFKEQ. The CDR3 loop is CASSPTDAGTEAFF. DNA of the CDR3: TGTGCCAGCAGCCCCACGGATGCTGGCACTGAAGCTTTCTTT.

This clonotype was counted many times. J is TRBJ2-7 and V is TRBV20-1, with 7 bases that match TRBD2. V trimming: 0 bases; J trimming: 2 bases; junction bases outside the gene matches: 7. The length of the CDR3 is 15 residues. In germline, CDR1 is DFQATT, CDR2 SNEGSKA (reference sequence). The CDR3 DNA follows: TGCAGTGCTAGAGATTCAGCGGGATGGACCTACGAGCAGTACTTC. Its translation: CSARDSAGWTYEQYF.

CDR3 loop: CASSVGQGLNEKLFF. The CDR3, as DNA: TGTGCCAGTAGTGTGGGACAGGGCCTAAATGAAAAACTGTTTTTT. The chain joins TRBV19 to TRBJ1-4, with TRBD1 matching over 9 bases. V was pared by 5 bases and J by 5 bases, with 6 bases of the junction left unmatched. Germline assignment: CDR1 LNHDA and CDR2 SQIVND (reference sequence). CDR3 length: 15 residues.

The V and J genes are TRBV7-9 and TRBJ2-5, with 14 bases aligning to TRBD2. J lost 3 bases, V lost 5 bases, and 8 bases had no gene match. The CDR3 is made up of 17 amino acids. CDR1 SEHNR and CDR2 FQNEAQ come from the germline V gene (reference sequence). Written as DNA, the CDR3 is TGTGCCAGCAGCACAGGGACTAGCGGGAGTAGTGAAGAGACCCAGTACTTC. Encoded protein: CASSTGTSGSSEETQYF.

This clonotype has ten or more counts. V usage is TRBV20-1 and J usage is TRBJ1-5; 10 nucleotides agree with TRBD1. This CDR3 is built from 15 residues. Germline assignment: CDR1 DFQATT and CDR2 SNEGSKA (reference sequence). The J segment lost 3 bases and the V segment lost 6 bases, leaving 8 bases of the junction unmatched. CDR3 sequence (DNA): TGCAGTGCCAGACAGGGGGCCGCCTTCAATCAGCCCCAGCATTTT. Translation: CSARQGAAFNQPQHF.

The chain links TRBV6-1 to TRBJ2-1, with 13 bases matching TRBD2. J lost 10 bases, V lost 3 bases, and 9 bases had no gene match. CDR3 length: 16 amino acids. Looked up from germline, CDR1 is MNHNS and CDR2 is SASEGT. The CDR3 bases are TGTGCCAGCAGTGAGGTACTAGCGGGAGGGCTGTGGGAGCAGTTCTTC. Encoded protein: CASSEVLAGGLWEQFF.

This chain links TRBV5-1 with TRBJ2-1; the D call may be TRBD1 or TRBD2 (5 bases each). Germline lookup yields CDR1 SGHRS and CDR2 YFSETQ. The V end was cut by 7 bases, the J end by 9 bases, with 17 bases between. The CDR3 runs to 13 residues. The CDR3 region has the DNA TGCGCCAGCGTGGGGGAGACTAATCGTGAGCAGTTCTTC. Protein sequence: CASVGETNREQFF.

This clonotype was seen a handful of times. The chain has TRBV20-1 and TRBJ1-5; 12 bases are a match to TRBD1. Germline CDR1 reads DFQATT; CDR2 reads SNEGSKA (reference sequence). The V gene end was trimmed by 4 bases and the J gene end by 0 bases; junction bases not matched to a gene: 10. The CDR3 has 18 residues. The chain's CDR3 is CSAKDRDRGLYSNQPQHF. In nucleotides, the CDR3 is TGCAGTGCTAAAGACCGGGACAGGGGGCTTTATAGCAATCAGCCCCAGCATTTT.

This clonotype was recorded at least ten times. The chain recombines TRBV3-1 with TRBJ2-3; D is possibly TRBD1 or TRBD2 (6 bases each). Trimming pared 4 bases from V and 5 bases from J, leaving 16 bases between. CDR1 is LGHDT, CDR2 YNNKEL, per germline (reference sequence). The CDR3 has 15 amino acids. The CDR3 DNA reads TGTGCCAGCAGCCCACCGGGGGCCGTCGGAGATACGCAGTATTTT. Protein sequence: CASSPPGAVGDTQYF.

The rearrangement uses TRBV3-1 and TRBJ2-7; 10 nucleotides match TRBD2. This CDR3 is 15 amino acids long. Trimming removed 3 bases from V and 3 bases from J; junction bases left unmatched: 5. The germline CDR1 and CDR2 sequences are LGHDT and YNNKEL (reference sequence). CDR3 amino acids: CASSQGLASNYEQYF. The CDR3, as DNA: TGTGCCAGCAGCCAGGGACTAGCGTCCAACTACGAGCAGTACTTC.

This clonotype was observed a handful of times. This chain links TRBV5-1 with TRBJ1-4; 9 bases align to TRBD1. Germline CDR1 is SGHRS and CDR2 is YFSETQ. The CDR3 runs 14 residues. Losses at the gene ends were 5 bases for V and 7 bases for J; bases not matched to a gene: 6. The CDR3 reads CASREGQGREKLFF. The CDR3 coding sequence is TGCGCCAGCAGGGAGGGACAGGGCCGTGAAAAACTGTTTTTT.

This chain uses TRBV5-1 with TRBJ2-6, with TRBD1 matching over 7 bases. V was clipped by 1 base and J by 2 bases; unmatched bases: 9. The CDR3 loop spans 18 amino acids. Per the germline V gene, CDR1 is SGHRS and CDR2 is YFSETQ. CDR3 protein: CASSLKGQPVAGANVLTF. CDR3 coding DNA: TGCGCCAGCAGCTTGAAGGGACAGCCAGTAGCTGGGGCCAACGTCCTGACTTTC.

In its sample, this clonotype was seen a few times. The chain carries TRBV12-3 or TRBV12-4 and TRBJ1-4; no clear D. Trimming stripped 8 bases from V and 12 bases from J, with 13 bases between. CDR3 length: 11 residues. CDR3 DNA sequence: TGTGCCAGCGGATCGGGGTTAGAACTGTTTTTT. It yields the protein CASGSGLELFF.

For this clonotype: One base away lies a much larger clone, so this may be a sequencing read error. This chain joins TRBV28 and TRBJ2-7; 8 bases match TRBD1. After removal of 3 bases from V and 1 base from J, the junction contained 5 bases not matched to a gene. Germline V gene sequence: CDR1 MDHEN, CDR2 SYDVKM. The CDR3 sequence is 15 residues long. CDR3 region: CASSLAGGKSYEQYF. Written as DNA, the CDR3 is TGTGCCAGCAGTTTGGCAGGGGGCAAGTCCTACGAGCAGTACTTC.

The V call is TRBV5-1, the J call TRBJ2-1; the match to TRBD1 covers 9 bases. There are 14 residues in the CDR3. Germline trimming cut 6 bases from V and 4 bases from J; bases unmatched to any gene: 5. Germline V CDR1 and CDR2: SGHRS, YFSETQ. CDR3 protein: CASTGTGTYNEQFF. Written as DNA, the CDR3 is TGCGCCAGCACCGGGACAGGGACTTACAATGAGCAGTTCTTC.

Many counts were recorded for this clonotype. V gene TRBV18 combines with J gene TRBJ2-7, with 7 nucleotides matching TRBD1. CDR1 is KGHSH, CDR2 LQKENI, per germline. V was clipped by 3 bases and J by 5 bases; unmatched bases: 10. The CDR3 extends over 15 amino acids. As DNA, the CDR3 is TGTGCCAGCTCACCCCAGGTTAACAGGGGCAACGAGCAGTACTTC. Translating it yields CASSPQVNRGNEQYF.

The V call is TRBV19, the J call TRBJ2-7, with 11 bases matching TRBD2. The V gene's germline CDR1 is LNHDA and CDR2 SQIVND (reference sequence). This CDR3 comprises 14 residues. The junction had 4 bases not matched to a gene; V was cut back by 4 bases and J by 5 bases. The CDR3 nucleotides read TGTGCCAGTAGTAAACTAGCGGGAGTTAACGAGCAGTACTTC. Residues: CASSKLAGVNEQYF.

At least ten counts were recorded for this clonotype. This chain uses TRBV12-3 or TRBV12-4 with TRBJ1-1; D gene uncertain. The CDR3 sequence is 13 residues long. V was shortened by 7 bases and J by 1 base, with 10 bases between the two germline ends. The CDR3 spells CASTLTPNTEAFF. The CDR3, as DNA: TGTGCCAGCACCCTGACACCGAACACTGAAGCTTTCTTT.

This clonotype was counted a single time. A single base separates this from a much larger clone, so it may be a read error. This chain joins TRBV6-5 and TRBJ1-5, with D unclear. The CDR3 is made up of 14 amino acids. V shed 0 bases and J shed 6 bases, with 9 bases lying between them. CDR1 and CDR2 from the germline V gene are MNHEY and SVGAGI. CDR3 nucleotides: TGTGCCAGCAGTTACTCGAGAGGAGGTCAGCCCCAGCATTTT. The encoded protein is CASSYSRGGQPQHF.

The gene calls are TRBV27 and TRBJ1-2; perhaps TRBD1 as D (5 bases). Trimming pared 1 base from V and 3 bases from J, leaving 6 bases between. CDR1 and CDR2 (germline): MNHEY, SMNVEV (reference sequence). The CDR3 runs 13 residues. The CDR3 is CASSLFRDYGYTF. DNA for the CDR3: TGTGCCAGCAGTTTATTCAGGGACTATGGCTACACCTTC.

This clonotype was detected many times. The J gene is TRBJ2-4, the V gene TRBV28; the D is unclear. Germline V gene lookup returns CDR1 MDHEN and CDR2 SYDVKM. There are 14 residues in the CDR3. V was cut by 5 bases and J by 3 bases, with 11 bases left in between. Here the CDR3 reads CASSGVGSKNIQYF. CDR3 coding DNA: TGTGCCAGCAGTGGTGTGGGCAGCAAAAACATTCAGTACTTC.

In its sample, this clonotype was seen many times. V gene TRBV5-1 combines with J gene TRBJ2-7; TRBD1 agrees at 9 bases. This CDR3 is built from 17 residues. Germline V gives CDR1 SGHRS, CDR2 YFSETQ. Trimming removed 0 bases from V and 0 bases from J; junction bases left unmatched: 7. CDR3 DNA sequence: TGCGCCAGCAGCTTGGCCGGGGGACAGGGAGGCTCCTACGAGCAGTACTTC. Its translation is CASSLAGGQGGSYEQYF.

The chain joins TRBV20-1 to TRBJ2-7, with D unresolved. Germline V gives CDR1 DFQATT, CDR2 SNEGSKA (reference sequence). The length of the CDR3 is 11 residues. V was cut by 1 base and J by 7 bases, with 8 bases left in between. CDR3 region: CSARAGSEQYF. CDR3 DNA: TGCAGTGCTAGAGCCGGATCTGAGCAGTACTTC.

This clonotype was found many times. The genes are TRBV28 and TRBJ2-5; 8 nucleotides agree with TRBD2. Per germline, CDR1 MDHEN and CDR2 SYDVKM. This CDR3 is 14 amino acids long. The ends lost 7 bases at V and 6 bases at J; junction bases unmatched: 10. The CDR3 DNA follows: TGTGCCAGCAATTCCGGGAGGGATTTGAAGACCCAGTACTTC. It yields the protein CASNSGRDLKTQYF.

The chain employs TRBV5-6 and TRBJ2-5, with TRBD2 identical over 12 bases. The trim removed 5 bases at V and 1 base at J, leaving 18 bases unmatched. There are 20 residues in the CDR3. Germline lookup yields CDR1 SGHDT and CDR2 YYEEEE. The CDR3: CASRSATSGSSLWVQETQYF. CDR3 DNA sequence: TGTGCCAGCAGATCGGCGACTAGCGGGAGTTCTTTGTGGGTCCAAGAGACCCAGTACTTC. Filled out from reference TRBV5-6 and TRBJ2-5, the complete variable domain reads DAGVTQSPTHLIKTRGQQVTLRCSPKSGHDTVSWYQQALGQGPQFIFQYYEEEERQRGNFPDRFSGHQFPNYSSELNVNALLLGDSALYLCASRSATSGSSLWVQETQYFGPGTRLLVL.

The V call is TRBV29-1, the J call TRBJ2-3, with 9 positions matching TRBD2. Trimming cost V 7 bases and J 5 bases; bases outside gene matches: 4. Germline CDR1 SQVTM, CDR2 ANQGSEA. The CDR3 length is 12 residues. CDR3 in DNA: TGCAGCGGCAATAGCGGGAGAGATACGCAGTATTTT. Its protein product is CSGNSGRDTQYF.

The chain joins TRBV18 to TRBJ1-1; possible D gene TRBD1, 6 bases. The CDR3 sequence is 15 residues long. V was cut by 1 base and J by 2 bases, with 11 bases left in between. CDR1 KGHSH and CDR2 LQKENI come from the germline V gene. CDR3 loop: CASSPRPRGNTEAFF. The CDR3 region has the DNA TGTGCCAGCTCACCACGGCCCAGGGGTAACACTGAAGCTTTCTTT.

This clonotype has ten or more counts. J is TRBJ2-7 and V is TRBV5-1; TRBD2 might be the D (6 bases). The V end was cut by 4 bases, the J end by 3 bases, with 14 bases between. The CDR3 spans 14 residues. CDR1 and CDR2 (germline): SGHRS, YFSETQ. CDR3: CASSRTGTGYEQYF. CDR3 nucleotide sequence: TGCGCCAGCAGCAGGACCGGGACTGGCTACGAGCAGTACTTC.